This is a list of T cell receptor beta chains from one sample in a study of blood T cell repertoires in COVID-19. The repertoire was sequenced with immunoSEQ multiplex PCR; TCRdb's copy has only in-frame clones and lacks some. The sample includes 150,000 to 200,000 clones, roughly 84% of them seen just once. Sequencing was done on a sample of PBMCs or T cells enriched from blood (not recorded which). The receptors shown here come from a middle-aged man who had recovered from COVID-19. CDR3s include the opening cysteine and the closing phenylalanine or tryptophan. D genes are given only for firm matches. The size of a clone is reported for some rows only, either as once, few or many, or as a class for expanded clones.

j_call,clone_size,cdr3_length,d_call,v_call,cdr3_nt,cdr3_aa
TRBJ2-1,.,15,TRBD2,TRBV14,TGTGCCAGCAGCAACGGGGGGACTTTCCACAATGAGCAGTTCTTC,CASSNGGTFHNEQFF
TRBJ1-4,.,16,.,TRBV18,TGTGCCAGCTCACCAGGGAGGGGCGCAACTAATGAAAAACTGTTTTTT,CASSPGRGATNEKLFF
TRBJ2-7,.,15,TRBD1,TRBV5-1,TGCGCCAGCAGCTCAGGACAGGGGAGCGCATCGGAGCAGTACTTC,CASSSGQGSASEQYF
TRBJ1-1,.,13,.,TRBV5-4,TGTGCCAGCAGCTTGGGGGGGCAGGGTGAAGCTTTCTTT,CASSLGGQGEAFF
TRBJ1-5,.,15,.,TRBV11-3,TGTGCCAGCAGCTTACAGGGAAATAGCAATCAGCCCCAGCATTTT,CASSLQGNSNQPQHF
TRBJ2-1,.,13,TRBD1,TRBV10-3,TGTGCCATCAGCCCCGGGACAGGGGATGAGCAGTTCTTC,CAISPGTGDEQFF
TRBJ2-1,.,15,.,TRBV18,TGTGCCAGCTCACCTACAGTACCCCCATACAATGAGCAGTTCTTC,CASSPTVPPYNEQFF
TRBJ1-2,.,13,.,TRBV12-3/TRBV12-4,TGTGCCAGCAGCCAGGTGAGGGCGTATGGCTACACCTTC,CASSQVRAYGYTF
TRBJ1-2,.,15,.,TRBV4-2,TGTGCCAGCAGCCAAGATGCGCAGGGTGGGGTAGGCTACACCTTC,CASSQDAQGGVGYTF
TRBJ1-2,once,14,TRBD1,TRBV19,TGTGCCAGTAGAAGCCAACAGGGGCACTATGGCTACACCTTC,CASRSQQGHYGYTF
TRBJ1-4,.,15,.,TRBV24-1,TGTGCCACCAAACCCAGACTCGGTCGGAGTGAAAAACTGTTTTTT,CATKPRLGRSEKLFF
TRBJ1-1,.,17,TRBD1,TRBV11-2,TGTGCCAGCAGCTTAGATCATGACAGGGTTGGTGGTACTGAAGCTTTCTTT,CASSLDHDRVGGTEAFF
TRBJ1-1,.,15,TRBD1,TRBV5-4,TGTGCCAGCAGCACTGACAGGGTACGGAACACTGAAGCTTTCTTT,CASSTDRVRNTEAFF
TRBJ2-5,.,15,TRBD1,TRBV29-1,TGCAGCGTCGCCTCCGGGACAGGGGGCTTAGAGACCCAGTACTTC,CSVASGTGGLETQYF
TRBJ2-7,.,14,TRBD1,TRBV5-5,TGTGCCAGCAGCTTGACAGGGGAGAGCTACGAGCAGTACTTC,CASSLTGESYEQYF
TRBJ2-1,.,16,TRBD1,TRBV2,TGTGCCAGCAGGACCCAACGGGACAGCGAATACAATGAGCAGTTCTTC,CASRTQRDSEYNEQFF
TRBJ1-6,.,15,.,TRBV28,TGTGCCAGCAGGTTGGACAGCTCCTATAATTCACCCCTCCACTTT,CASRLDSSYNSPLHF
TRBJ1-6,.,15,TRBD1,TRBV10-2,TGCGCCAGCAGTGTGTCCAGGGGGGCGAATTCACCCCTCCACTTT,CASSVSRGANSPLHF
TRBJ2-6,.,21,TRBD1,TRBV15,TGTGCCACCAGCAGTATCCGGGACAGGGCCCATTATAGCTCTGGGGCCAACGTCCTGACTTTC,CATSSIRDRAHYSSGANVLTF
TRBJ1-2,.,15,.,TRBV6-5,TGTGCCAGCAGAGGCGGGGGACCCTCTAACTATGGCTACACCTTC,CASRGGGPSNYGYTF